This T cell receptor (beta chain) is from a study of tumor-infiltrating lymphocytes in primary liver carcinoma. Looking at the study overall: Staged T1-T3 N0M0, the tumors had sizes that ranged from about 4.2 to 11 cm across.

Note on this clonotype: Without the conserved terminal phenylalanine or tryptophan, this CDR3 likely stems from a read error. It is unclear where the CDR3 begins or ends on the DNA, so no DNA is shown, and the CDR3 is as TCRdb lists it.

Without any cell sorting, roughly 20-32 mg of bulk tissue yielded co-extracted RNA and DNA. TCR beta cDNA was made from 400 to 600 ng total RNA with a constant-region primer. Nested multiplex PCR, run for three rounds with slightly modified ARM-PCR, yielded TCR beta libraries. TCRdb analysed the multiplex PCR reads with MiXCR anew, one entry per CDR3 protein. The sample yields some 87,000 distinct CDR3 sequences, 68% seen once. This TCR derives from a man in his forties or fifties with primary liver carcinoma and hepatitis B virus infection. Sequences were obtained from tumor-adjacent normal liver tissue.

The CDR3 reads CASSLGEGETQYV. The genes are TRBV12-3 or TRBV12-4 and TRBJ2-5; whether TRBD2, the table's D call, matches the DNA was not checked. Including both end residues, the CDR3 is 13 amino acids long.